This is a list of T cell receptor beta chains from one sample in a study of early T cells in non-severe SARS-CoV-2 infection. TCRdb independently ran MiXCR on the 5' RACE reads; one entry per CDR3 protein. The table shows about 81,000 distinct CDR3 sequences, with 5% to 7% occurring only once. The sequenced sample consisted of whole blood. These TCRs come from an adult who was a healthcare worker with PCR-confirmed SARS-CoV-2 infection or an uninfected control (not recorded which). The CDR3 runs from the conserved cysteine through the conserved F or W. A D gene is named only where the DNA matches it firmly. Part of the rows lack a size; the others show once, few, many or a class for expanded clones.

CDR3: CASSQVRDRESYGYTF
DNA: TGTGCCAGCTCACAAGTACGGGACAGGGAGTCCTATGGCTACACCTTC
V: TRBV18
J: TRBJ1-2
size: many
D: TRBD1

CDR3: CSVATGVNTEAFF
DNA: TGCAGCGTTGCCACAGGGGTTAACACTGAAGCTTTCTTT
V: TRBV29-1
J: TRBJ1-1
size: many
D: TRBD1

CDR3: CASSPRGGAASTSYNSPLHF
DNA: TGTGCCAGCTCACCACGGGGAGGGGCCGCGAGTACCTCCTATAATTCACCCCTCCACTTT
V: TRBV18
J: TRBJ1-6
size: few
D: NA

CDR3: CASSHPSGANVLTF
DNA: TGTGCCAGCAGCCACCCCTCTGGGGCCAACGTCCTGACTTTC
V: TRBV12-3/TRBV12-4
J: TRBJ2-6
size: few
D: NA

CDR3: CASSQDREGAGQETQYF
DNA: TGTGCCAGCAGCCAAGATCGAGAGGGGGCAGGGCAAGAGACCCAGTACTTC
V: TRBV4-2
J: TRBJ2-5
size: many
D: TRBD1

CDR3: CASSPDRGTNEKLFF
DNA: TGTGCCAGCTCACCTGACAGGGGAACTAATGAAAAACTGTTTTTT
V: TRBV18
J: TRBJ1-4
size: few
D: TRBD1

CDR3: CASSPSGLAGYSNTQYF
DNA: TGTGCCAGCAGCCCCTCTGGACTAGCGGGGTACTCAAATACGCAGTATTTT
V: TRBV14
J: TRBJ2-3
size: many
D: TRBD2

CDR3: CASSPPVSGKSSYEQYF
DNA: TGTGCCAGCTCACCACCGGTTTCGGGAAAAAGCTCCTACGAGCAGTACTTC
V: TRBV18
J: TRBJ2-7
size: NA
D: NA

CDR3: CASSQGGQGNTEAFF
DNA: TGTGCCAGCAGCCAAGGTGGACAGGGGAACACTGAAGCTTTCTTT
V: TRBV4-2
J: TRBJ1-1
size: many
D: TRBD1

CDR3: CASSSVTGINQPQHF
DNA: TGTGCCAGCAGCTCTGTGACAGGGATTAATCAGCCCCAGCATTTT
V: TRBV7-9
J: TRBJ1-5
size: few
D: TRBD1

CDR3: CASSVDIGSYNEQFF
DNA: TGTGCCAGCAGCGTAGACATAGGCTCCTACAATGAGCAGTTCTTC
V: TRBV5-4
J: TRBJ2-1
size: many
D: NA

CDR3: CASSPSRDRYGYTF
DNA: TGTGCCAGCAGTCCCAGCCGGGACAGATATGGCTACACCTTC
V: TRBV27
J: TRBJ1-2
size: many
D: TRBD1

CDR3: CASMGSTNEKLFF
DNA: TGTGCCAGCATGGGCAGCACAAATGAAAAACTGTTTTTT
V: TRBV6-5
J: TRBJ1-4
size: NA
D: NA

CDR3: CASSLDGPGELFF
DNA: TGTGCCAGCAGCTTAGATGGCCCCGGGGAGCTGTTTTTT
V: TRBV11-3
J: TRBJ2-2
size: NA
D: NA

CDR3: CSVEGQVGSEQYF
DNA: TGCAGCGTTGAAGGGCAAGTCGGCAGCGAGCAGTACTTC
V: TRBV29-1
J: TRBJ2-7
size: NA
D: NA

CDR3: CASSRGQDEKLFF
DNA: TGTGCCAGCTCACGGGGACAGGACGAAAAACTGTTTTTT
V: TRBV18
J: TRBJ1-4
size: few
D: TRBD1

CDR3: CASRRHGTKDTEAFF
DNA: TGTGCCAGCAGGAGGCATGGCACCAAGGACACTGAAGCTTTCTTT
V: TRBV12-3/TRBV12-4
J: TRBJ1-1
size: many
D: NA

CDR3: CASSQVGGSYNEQFF
DNA: TGTGCCAGCAGCCAAGTGGGGGGGTCGTACAATGAGCAGTTCTTC
V: TRBV3-1
J: TRBJ2-1
size: few
D: TRBD2

CDR3: CASRVGPVEQFF
DNA: TGCGCCAGCAGAGTGGGGCCGGTTGAGCAGTTCTTC
V: TRBV5-1
J: TRBJ2-1
size: many
D: NA

CDR3: CASSFLGEADTQYF
DNA: TGCGCCAGCAGCTTTTTAGGAGAGGCGGATACGCAGTATTTT
V: TRBV5-1
J: TRBJ2-3
size: few
D: NA

CDR3: CASSFGGQSYNEQFF
DNA: TGCGCCAGCAGCTTCGGGGGCCAATCCTACAATGAGCAGTTCTTC
V: TRBV5-1
J: TRBJ2-1
size: many
D: NA

CDR3: CAISDPGQGATDTQYF
DNA: TGTGCCATCAGTGACCCAGGACAGGGGGCAACAGATACGCAGTATTTT
V: TRBV10-3
J: TRBJ2-3
size: few
D: TRBD1

CDR3: CASSHLAGVRETQYF
DNA: TGTGCCAGCAGCCACTTAGCGGGAGTCAGAGAGACCCAGTACTTC
V: TRBV14
J: TRBJ2-5
size: NA
D: TRBD2

CDR3: CTSKSGRVETQYF
DNA: TGTACCAGTAAGTCCGGACGGGTCGAGACCCAGTACTTC
V: TRBV6-1
J: TRBJ2-5
size: NA
D: NA

CDR3: CASSGGLLLNTGELFF
DNA: TGTGCCAGCAGTGGAGGACTCTTACTGAACACCGGGGAGCTGTTTTTT
V: TRBV2
J: TRBJ2-2
size: many
D: NA

CDR3: CASSPRDGDQPQHF
DNA: TGTGCCAGCAGTCCCAGGGACGGCGATCAGCCCCAGCATTTT
V: TRBV6-6
J: TRBJ1-5
size: NA
D: NA